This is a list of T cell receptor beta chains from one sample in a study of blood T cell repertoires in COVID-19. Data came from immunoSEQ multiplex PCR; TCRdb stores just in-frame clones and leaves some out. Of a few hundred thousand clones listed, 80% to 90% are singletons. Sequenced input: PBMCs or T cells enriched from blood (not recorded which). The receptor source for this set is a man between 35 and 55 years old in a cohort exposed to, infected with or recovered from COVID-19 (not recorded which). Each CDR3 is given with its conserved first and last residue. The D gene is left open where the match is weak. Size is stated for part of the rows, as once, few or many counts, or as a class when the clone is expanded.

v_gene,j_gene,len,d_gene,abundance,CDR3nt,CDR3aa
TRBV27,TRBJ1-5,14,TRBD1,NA,TGTGCCAGCAGTTTCGGAGGGGGCAGGCAGCCCCAGCATTTT,CASSFGGGRQPQHF
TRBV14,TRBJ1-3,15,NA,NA,TGTGCCAGCAGCCAACAGTCGTACTCTGGAAACACCATATATTTT,CASSQQSYSGNTIYF
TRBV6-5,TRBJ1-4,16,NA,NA,TGTGCCAGCAGTTTGTCGGATCGGGGGTGGGAGGGAAAACTGTTTTTT,CASSLSDRGWEGKLFF
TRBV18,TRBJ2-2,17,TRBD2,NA,TGTGCCAGCTCACCAGGTCTAGCGGGAGTTGAGGGCGGGGAGCTGTTTTTT,CASSPGLAGVEGGELFF
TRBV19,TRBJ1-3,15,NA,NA,TGTGCCAGTAGTATATTCATCAGCTCTGGAAACACCATATATTTT,CASSIFISSGNTIYF
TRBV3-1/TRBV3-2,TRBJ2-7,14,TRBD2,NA,TGTGCCAGCAGCCAAGGACTAGCGGGCAACGAGCAGTACTTC,CASSQGLAGNEQYF
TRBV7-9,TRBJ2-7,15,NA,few,TGTGCCAGCAGTCCCTCGACAGGCTTCGTCTACGAGCAGTACTTC,CASSPSTGFVYEQYF
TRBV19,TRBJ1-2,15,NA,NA,TGTGCCAGTAGTATTGGGGCTCGGGGGTTTTATGGCTACACCTTC,CASSIGARGFYGYTF
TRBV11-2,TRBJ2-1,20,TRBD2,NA,TGTGCCAGCAGCTTAGATGTCACGTCTAGCGGGAGGAAATCCTACAATGAGCAGTTCTTC,CASSLDVTSSGRKSYNEQFF
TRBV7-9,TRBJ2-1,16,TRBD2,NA,TGTGCCAGCAGCCCACGGGGGGGATCACTCTACAATGAGCAGTTCTTC,CASSPRGGSLYNEQFF